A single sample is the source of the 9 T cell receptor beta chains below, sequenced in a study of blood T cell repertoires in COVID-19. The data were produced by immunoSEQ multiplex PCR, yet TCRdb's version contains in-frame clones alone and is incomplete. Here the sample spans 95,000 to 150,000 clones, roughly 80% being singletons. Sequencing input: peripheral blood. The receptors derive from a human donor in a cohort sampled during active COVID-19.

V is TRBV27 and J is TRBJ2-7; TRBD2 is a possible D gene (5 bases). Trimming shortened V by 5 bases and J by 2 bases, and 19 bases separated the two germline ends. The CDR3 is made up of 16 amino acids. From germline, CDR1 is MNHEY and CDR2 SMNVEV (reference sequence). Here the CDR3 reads CASSPIGRVRPYEQYF. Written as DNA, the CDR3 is TGTGCCAGCAGTCCCATCGGGCGGGTGAGACCCTACGAGCAGTACTTC.

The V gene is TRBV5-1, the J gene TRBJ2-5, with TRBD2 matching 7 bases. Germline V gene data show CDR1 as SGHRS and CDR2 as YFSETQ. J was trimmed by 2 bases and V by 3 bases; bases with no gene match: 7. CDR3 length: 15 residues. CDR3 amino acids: CASSSLSSGQETQYF. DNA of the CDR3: TGCGCCAGCAGCTCCCTTTCTAGCGGTCAAGAGACCCAGTACTTC.

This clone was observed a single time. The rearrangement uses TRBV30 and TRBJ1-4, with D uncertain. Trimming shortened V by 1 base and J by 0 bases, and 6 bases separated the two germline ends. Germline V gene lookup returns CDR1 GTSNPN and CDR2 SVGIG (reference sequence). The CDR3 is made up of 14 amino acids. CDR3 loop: CAWSDSSTNEKLFF. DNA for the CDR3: TGTGCCTGGAGTGACAGTTCAACTAATGAAAAACTGTTTTTT.

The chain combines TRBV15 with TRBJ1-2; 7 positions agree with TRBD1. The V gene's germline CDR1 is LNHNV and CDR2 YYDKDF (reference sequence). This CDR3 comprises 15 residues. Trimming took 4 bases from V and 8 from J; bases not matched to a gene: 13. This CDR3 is CATSKDRQGRQGYTF. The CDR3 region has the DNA TGTGCCACCAGCAAAGACCGACAGGGCCGCCAGGGCTACACCTTC.

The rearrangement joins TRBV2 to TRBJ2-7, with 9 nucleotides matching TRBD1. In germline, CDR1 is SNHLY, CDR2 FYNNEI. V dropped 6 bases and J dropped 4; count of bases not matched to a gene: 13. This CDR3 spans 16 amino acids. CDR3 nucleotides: TGTGCCAGCAGCGCAACTTATCCGGGACAGGGTTACGAGCAGTACTTC. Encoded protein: CASSATYPGQGYEQYF.

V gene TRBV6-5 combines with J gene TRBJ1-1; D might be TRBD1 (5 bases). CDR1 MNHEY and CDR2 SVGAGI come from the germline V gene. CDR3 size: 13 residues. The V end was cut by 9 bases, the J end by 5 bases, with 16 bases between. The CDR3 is CASRQGFGTEAFF. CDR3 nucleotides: TGTGCCAGTAGGCAGGGTTTTGGGACTGAAGCTTTCTTT.

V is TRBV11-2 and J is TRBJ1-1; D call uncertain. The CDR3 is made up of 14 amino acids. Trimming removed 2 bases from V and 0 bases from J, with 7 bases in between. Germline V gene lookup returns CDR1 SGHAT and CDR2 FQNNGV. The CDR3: CASSLQSLNTEAFF. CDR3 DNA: TGTGCCAGCAGCTTACAGTCCCTGAACACTGAAGCTTTCTTT.

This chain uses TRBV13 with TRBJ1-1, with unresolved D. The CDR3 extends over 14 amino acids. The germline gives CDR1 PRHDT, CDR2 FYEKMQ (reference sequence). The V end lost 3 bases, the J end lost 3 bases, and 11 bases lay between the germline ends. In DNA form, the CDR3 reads TGTGCCAGCAGCTTGTTCACTAGGGACACTGAAGCTTTCTTT. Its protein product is CASSLFTRDTEAFF. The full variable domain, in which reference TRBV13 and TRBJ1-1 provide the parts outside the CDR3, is AAGVIQSPRHLIKEKRETATLKCYPIPRHDTVYWYQQGPGQDPQFLISFYEKMQSDKGSIPDRFSAQQFSDYHSELNMSSLELGDSALYFCASSLFTRDTEAFFGQGTRLTVV.

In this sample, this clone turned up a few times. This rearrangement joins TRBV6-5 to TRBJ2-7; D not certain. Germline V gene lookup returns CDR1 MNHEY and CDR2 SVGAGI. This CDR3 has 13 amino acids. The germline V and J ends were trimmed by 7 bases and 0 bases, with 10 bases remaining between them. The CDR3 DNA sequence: TGTGCCAGCAACGCTCCGAGCTCCTACGAGCAGTACTTC. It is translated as CASNAPSSYEQYF.